Sequencing of this T cell receptor beta chain was carried out in a study of OX40 agonist ivuxolimab in advanced cancers. Across the whole study: Intravenous ivuxolimab at 0.01 to 10 mg/kg was given to patients every 2 weeks. Males comprised about 78% of the group, whose mean age was approximately 60 years (range 23 to 79). Broader study findings: Low levels of normalized T-cell clonal expansion also appeared in some nonresponders.

Produced via immunoSEQ multiplex PCR; TCRdb's table is partial and in-frame only. The table lists tens of thousands of clones, 85% to 90% of them singletons. Details on this clone: Its target is unknown.

The germline gives CDR1 LNHDA, CDR2 SQIVND (reference sequence). The CDR3 spans 13 residues. V was shortened by 5 bases and J by 1 base, with 8 bases between the two germline ends. The clonotype comes from an adult with an advanced solid tumor such as melanoma, head and neck, liver or kidney cancer. The chain is built from TRBV19 and TRBJ2-5, with TRBD1 as a possible D gene (5 bases). The source material was CD4+ or CD8+ T cells sorted from blood, sampled in a trial of the OX40 agonist ivuxolimab. The CDR3 DNA follows: TGTGCCAGTAGTCCCCAGGGCCAAGAGACCCAGTACTTC. As protein: CASSPQGQETQYF.